Detailed here is one TCR beta chain. Antigen specificity is unknown. The table came from immunoSEQ multiplex PCR; TCRdb's copy has only in-frame clones and leaves some out. In the table there are roughly 200,000 clones, roughly 90% of which are singletons. This entry belongs to a study of T cell responses to AZD1222 COVID-19 vaccine. Study-wide results and limits: Regions 160-218 and 743-854 held dominance among vaccine-associated CD4 TCRs, which spanned spike. Donors were mostly white British, more females; clonal diversity possibly underestimated. Spike-specific TCR breadth and depth were elevated following two AZD1222 doses.

Sequencing was performed on peripheral blood, taken 28 days after the second AZD1222 dose. The TCR was taken from an adult who received the AZD1222 COVID-19 vaccine.

This chain's CDR3 is CASSLGHLNTGELFF. DNA for the CDR3: TGCGCCAGCAGCCTAGGACACCTGAACACCGGGGAGCTGTTTTTT. The rearrangement links TRBV4-1 to TRBJ2-2; possibly TRBD1 for D (5 bases). Germline V gives CDR1 MGHRA, CDR2 YSYEKL. The CDR3 sequence is 15 residues long. V lost 4 bases and J lost 1, with 10 bases in between.